The rows below give T cell receptor beta chains drawn from one sample of a study of shared clonotypes between healthy human individuals. Sequencing used immunoSEQ multiplex PCR; TCRdb keeps in-frame clones, though not all of them. The sample has 470,000 or so clones, almost 80% seen once. Sequenced material: PBMCs. These receptors were collected from a woman aged 40 to 49 in good health. Some clones in this sample may be carry-over from other donors' samples. Each CDR3 is given with its conserved first and last residue. D genes are given only for firm matches. Only part of the rows carry a size: once, few, many, or a class if the clone is expanded.

cdr3_aa cdr3_nt j_call cdr3_length clone_size d_call v_call
CASTLLGGQETQYF TGTGCCAGCACCCTTCTCGGGGGCCAAGAGACCCAGTACTTC TRBJ2-5 14 few . TRBV7-9
CASSPGQARTYGYTF TGTGCCAGCAGTCCCGGACAGGCCCGGACCTATGGCTACACCTTC TRBJ1-2 15 . TRBD1 TRBV28
CASSGDRGLNEQFF TGTGCCAGCAGTGGGGACAGGGGGCTCAATGAGCAGTTCTTC TRBJ2-1 14 . TRBD1 TRBV6-1
CASSPASTEAFF TGTGCCAGCTCACCCGCTTCCACTGAAGCTTTCTTT TRBJ1-1 12 . . TRBV18
CASSPGSGRAGFLTDTQYF TGTGCCAGCAGCCCGGGGAGCGGGAGGGCCGGGTTTCTCACAGATACGCAGTATTTT TRBJ2-3 19 . TRBD2 TRBV27
CASSQGGDYGYTF TGTGCCAGCTCACAGGGAGGGGACTATGGCTACACCTTC TRBJ1-2 13 . . TRBV18
CASSLGTDSGNTIYF TGTGCCAGCAGCCTAGGGACAGACTCTGGAAACACCATATATTTT TRBJ1-3 15 . TRBD1 TRBV5-6
CAWSGNAGGGDIQYF TGTGCCTGGAGTGGAAATGCGGGAGGGGGGGACATTCAGTACTTC TRBJ2-4 15 once TRBD2 TRBV30
CASSALGENTGELFF TGTGCCAGCAGTGCCCTGGGGGAGAACACCGGGGAGCTGTTTTTT TRBJ2-2 15 . . TRBV6-1
CASSKGTGYNEQFF TGTGCCAGCAGCAAAGGGACTGGCTACAATGAGCAGTTCTTC TRBJ2-1 14 . . TRBV11-2
CASSKVGGLPANTGELFF TGTGCCAGCAGCAAGGTGGGGGGACTACCAGCCAACACCGGGGAGCTGTTTTTT TRBJ2-2 18 . . TRBV21-1
CASSPYRDSIGYGYTF TGTGCCAGCAGCCCCTACCGGGACTCCATAGGTTATGGCTACACCTTC TRBJ1-2 16 . . TRBV14
CASSAQPGLASNEQFF TGCGCCAGCAGCGCGCAGCCGGGACTAGCATCGAATGAGCAGTTCTTC TRBJ2-1 16 few TRBD2 TRBV5-1
CASSLKQTDYEQYF TGTGCCAGCAGTTTAAAACAGACCGACTACGAGCAGTACTTC TRBJ2-7 14 . . TRBV27
CASSQGGFSGANVLTF TGTGCCAGCAGCCAAGGGGGGTTCTCTGGGGCCAACGTCCTGACTTTC TRBJ2-6 16 once . TRBV9
CASRGLAGGYEQYF TGTGCCAGCAGGGGACTAGCGGGAGGGTACGAGCAGTACTTC TRBJ2-7 14 . TRBD2 TRBV2
CASSPLKGGHYEQYF TGTGCCAGCAGCCCACTGAAAGGGGGCCACTACGAGCAGTACTTC TRBJ2-7 15 . TRBD1 TRBV7-9
CASSLTLGELFF TGTGCCAGCAGTTTAACGCTCGGGGAGCTGTTTTTT TRBJ2-2 12 . . TRBV27
CASSLDLGTEAFF TGTGCCAGCAGCTTAGATCTGGGGACTGAAGCTTTCTTT TRBJ1-1 13 . . TRBV7-9
CASSKSGRDYNEQFF TGTGCCAGCAGCAAGAGCGGGAGGGACTACAATGAGCAGTTCTTC TRBJ2-1 15 . TRBD2 TRBV9
CASSLGGRANEKLFF TGTGCCAGCAGTTTAGGGGGGCGGGCTAATGAAAAACTGTTTTTT TRBJ1-4 15 . . TRBV28
CASSQISGDTIIYEQYF TGTGCCAGCAGCCAAATTTCCGGGGACACAATCATCTACGAGCAGTACTTC TRBJ2-7 17 . . TRBV4-2
CASSVGGSTDTQYF TGTGCCAGCAGTGTGGGCGGGAGCACAGATACGCAGTATTTT TRBJ2-3 14 . . TRBV28
CASSVVGGPTSDTQYF TGTGCCAGCAGCGTAGTGGGCGGGCCTACGTCAGATACGCAGTATTTT TRBJ2-3 16 many . TRBV9
CASSLTPGTGTEETQYF TGTGCCAGCAGCCTGACCCCCGGGACAGGCACGGAGGAGACCCAGTACTTC TRBJ2-5 17 . TRBD1 TRBV7-6
CASSPAAGQGYYF TGTGCCAGCAGTCCTGCCGCGGGACAGGGATACTATTTT TRBJ2-3 13 . TRBD1 TRBV7-9
CASSLRLAGSGELFF TGCGCCAGCAGCTTGCGACTAGCGGGAAGCGGGGAGCTGTTTTTT TRBJ2-2 15 . TRBD2 TRBV5-1
CASSLGNTIYF TGTGCCAGCAGCCTCGGAAACACCATATATTTT TRBJ1-3 11 . . TRBV7-2
CASSLRTGYQETQYF TGTGCCAGCAGCTTAAGGACAGGGTACCAAGAGACCCAGTACTTC TRBJ2-5 15 . TRBD1 TRBV7-6
CASSLGRNNEQFF TGTGCCAGCAGCTTAGGGCGAAACAATGAGCAGTTCTTC TRBJ2-1 13 . . TRBV11-2
CATKGQGQETQYF TGTGCCACCAAGGGACAGGGGCAGGAGACCCAGTACTTC TRBJ2-5 13 once TRBD1 TRBV6-5
CASTLGGASSYEQYF TGTGCCAGCACTCTAGGAGGGGCCAGCTCCTACGAGCAGTACTTC TRBJ2-7 15 . . TRBV7-9
CASSPLGISSYEQYF TGTGCCAGCTCACCATTGGGAATTAGCTCCTACGAGCAGTACTTC TRBJ2-7 15 once . TRBV18
CASSHTSGAYNEQFF TGTGCCAGCAGCCACACTAGCGGGGCTTACAATGAGCAGTTCTTC TRBJ2-1 15 once TRBD2 TRBV11-3
CASSLAGYYNEQFF TGTGCCAGCAGCTTAGCCGGGTATTACAATGAGCAGTTCTTC TRBJ2-1 14 . . TRBV7-8
CASSEAKGQGSETQYF TGTGCCAGCAGTGAAGCTAAGGGACAGGGTTCGGAGACCCAGTACTTC TRBJ2-5 16 . TRBD1 TRBV6-1
CASSFAGSGTDTQYF TGTGCCAGCAGCTTCGCCGGGAGCGGCACAGATACGCAGTATTTT TRBJ2-3 15 once . TRBV11-2
CAISEIPGTGGTEAFF TGTGCCATCAGTGAGATACCCGGGACAGGGGGCACTGAAGCTTTCTTT TRBJ1-1 16 . TRBD1 TRBV10-3
CASSLRSGANVLTF TGTGCCAGCAGTTTACGCTCTGGGGCCAACGTCCTGACTTTC TRBJ2-6 14 . . TRBV27
CASSVRALGYTF TGTGCCAGCAGTGTAAGGGCTCTTGGCTACACCTTC TRBJ1-2 12 . . TRBV2